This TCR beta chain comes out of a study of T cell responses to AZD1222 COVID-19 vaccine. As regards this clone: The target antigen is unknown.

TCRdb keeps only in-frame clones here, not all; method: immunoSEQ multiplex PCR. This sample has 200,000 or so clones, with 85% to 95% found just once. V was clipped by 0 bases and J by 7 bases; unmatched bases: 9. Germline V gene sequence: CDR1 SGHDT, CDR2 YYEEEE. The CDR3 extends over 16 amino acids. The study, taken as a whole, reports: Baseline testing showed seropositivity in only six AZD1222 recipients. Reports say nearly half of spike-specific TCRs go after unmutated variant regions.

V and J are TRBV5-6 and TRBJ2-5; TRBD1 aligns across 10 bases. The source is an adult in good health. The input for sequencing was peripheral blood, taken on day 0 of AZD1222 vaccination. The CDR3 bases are TGTGCCAGCAGCTTGGGGACCGGGACAGGGGTAGGGACCCAGTACTTC. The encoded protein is CASSLGTGTGVGTQYF.